The TCR beta chain under discussion was sequenced for a study of post-analysis software for immune sequencing data. Study-wide context: The disease courses spanned relapsing-remitting, secondary progressive and progressive-relapsing forms of multiple sclerosis.

This clonotype was counted only a few times. No antigen is known for it. V dropped 4 bases and J dropped 2 bases, with 9 bases sitting between them. The CDR3 sequence is 12 residues long. Germline CDR1 and CDR2: SQVTM and ANQGSEA. Overall study results and limits: Normalized Chao1 diversity was significantly lower in multiple sclerosis patients than in controls. Compared with controls, patients had more of five TRBV segments, including TRBV5-6, TRBV5-1 and TRBV20-1. Samples from one preparation batch, clustered by F measure, grouped strongly together.

cDNA libraries for TCR beta contained unique molecular identifiers. Each sample of roughly 0.9 to 11 million input T cells yielded about 500,000 cDNA molecules, so each molecule approximated one T cell. TCRdb analysed the PCR reads with MiXCR anew, one entry per CDR3 protein. The sample consists of more than 450,000 distinct CDR3 sequences, around 44% of them appearing once. The rearrangement links TRBV29-1 to TRBJ2-7; D gene uncertain. The clonotype originates from a girl aged 5-17 years with multiple sclerosis. Specimen: blood. CDR3 in DNA: TGCAGCGTTGGGAAGGGTACCTACGAGCAGTACTTC. Its translation: CSVGKGTYEQYF.